This is a list of T cell receptor beta chains from one sample in a study of response to subunit inactivated influenza vaccine. MiXCR, run by TCRdb on the RT-PCR reads, gives a single entry per CDR3 protein. The sample has 610,000 or so distinct CDR3 sequences, around 13% seen once; the top ten hold approximately 10%. Sequences were derived from PBMCs from blood, sampled less than 13 days after vaccination. These receptors were collected from a man in his fifties or sixties who received an inactivated influenza vaccine. Both conserved end residues are part of each CDR3. The order of the fields is J gene, clone size, V gene, D gene, CDR3 DNA, CDR3 protein. D genes are given only for firm matches. Expanded clones get a size class; other rows say once, few or many, or leave the size out.

J: TRBJ2-7
size: many
V: TRBV28
D: -
DNA: TGTGCCAGCAGTTTCCGTGAGCAGTACTTC
CDR3: CASSFREQYF

J: TRBJ2-1
size: few
V: TRBV3-1
D: -
DNA: TGTGCCAGCAGCCAAACGGACAATGAGCAGTTCTTC
CDR3: CASSQTDNEQFF

J: TRBJ2-7
size: -
V: TRBV20-1
D: -
DNA: TGCAGTGCTAGACCGGGGGCCGACGAGCAGTACTTC
CDR3: CSARPGADEQYF

J: TRBJ2-1
size: few
V: TRBV29-1
D: TRBD1
DNA: TGCAGCGCCCGGGGGGACAGGGATTACAATGAGCAGTTCTTC
CDR3: CSARGDRDYNEQFF

J: TRBJ1-1
size: -
V: TRBV28
D: -
DNA: TGTGCCAGCAGTTTGGAGGGGCTGACTGAAGCTTTCTTT
CDR3: CASSLEGLTEAFF

J: TRBJ2-3
size: few
V: TRBV6-1
D: TRBD2
DNA: TGTGCCAGCATCCCGTATAGCGGGGGGGGCACAGATACGCAGTATTTT
CDR3: CASIPYSGGGTDTQYF

J: TRBJ2-5
size: few
V: TRBV25-1
D: TRBD2
DNA: TGTGCCAGCAGTGAACTAGCGGGAGTGGGACAAGAGACCCAGTACTTC
CDR3: CASSELAGVGQETQYF

J: TRBJ2-2
size: few
V: TRBV5-1
D: TRBD1
DNA: TGCGCCAGCAGCTTGACAGGGGTATCGACCGGGGAGCTGTTTTTT
CDR3: CASSLTGVSTGELFF

J: TRBJ1-5
size: few
V: TRBV5-6
D: -
DNA: TGTGCCAGCACCACAGGCAGAAATCAGCCCCAGCATTTT
CDR3: CASTTGRNQPQHF

J: TRBJ2-2
size: -
V: TRBV7-2
D: -
DNA: TGTGCCAGCAAGGAGGTCAGAGCGAACACCGGGGAGCTGTTTTTT
CDR3: CASKEVRANTGELFF

J: TRBJ2-1
size: -
V: TRBV20-1
D: TRBD2
DNA: TGCAGTGCTAGTAGAGGGAGGGCCCCTTACAATGAGCAGTTCTTC
CDR3: CSASRGRAPYNEQFF

J: TRBJ2-7
size: few
V: TRBV28
D: -
DNA: TGTGCCAGCAGTCAGAACCCCCGGGTAGTTACCTACGAGCAGTACTTC
CDR3: CASSQNPRVVTYEQYF

J: TRBJ2-7
size: few
V: TRBV7-9
D: -
DNA: TGTGCCAGCAGCTGGGCAGGGGACGCCTACGAGCAGTACTTC
CDR3: CASSWAGDAYEQYF

J: TRBJ2-7
size: -
V: TRBV7-8
D: TRBD2
DNA: TGTGCCAGCAGCCCTAGGGGACTAGCGGGGTATGCCTACGAGCAGTACTTC
CDR3: CASSPRGLAGYAYEQYF

J: TRBJ2-7
size: -
V: TRBV6-2/TRBV6-3
D: TRBD2
DNA: TGTGCCAGCAGTTACAAGGCTAGCGGGAGAAACATCGCCTACGAGCAGTACTTC
CDR3: CASSYKASGRNIAYEQYF

J: TRBJ2-7
size: -
V: TRBV5-1
D: -
DNA: TGCGCCAGCAGGCTTGGATCCGGGACGGTAACCTACGAGCAGTACTTC
CDR3: CASRLGSGTVTYEQYF

J: TRBJ1-1
size: -
V: TRBV7-9
D: -
DNA: TGTGCCAGCACCGTGGTAGCCGCCGACACTGAAGCTTTCTTT
CDR3: CASTVVAADTEAFF

J: TRBJ2-5
size: many
V: TRBV18
D: -
DNA: TGTGCCAGCTCTCCCAAAGAGACCCAGTACTTC
CDR3: CASSPKETQYF

J: TRBJ2-2
size: many
V: TRBV2
D: TRBD1
DNA: TGTGCCAGCAGTCAAACAACTCGGATTAAACAGGGGGTTGCGGCGGTAACCGGGGAGCTGTTTTTT
CDR3: CASSQTTRIKQGVAAVTGELFF

J: TRBJ1-1
size: -
V: TRBV20-1
D: -
DNA: TGCAGTGCTAGAAGTGGGGACGGTGAAGCTTTCTTT
CDR3: CSARSGDGEAFF

J: TRBJ2-1
size: -
V: TRBV7-2
D: -
DNA: TGTGCCAGCAGCTCGGTAGATAAAGCCCAGTTCTTC
CDR3: CASSSVDKAQFF

J: TRBJ2-2
size: many
V: TRBV12-5
D: TRBD2
DNA: TGTGCTAGTGGTCCCGGACTAGCGGACACCGGGGAGCTGTTTTTT
CDR3: CASGPGLADTGELFF

J: TRBJ1-1
size: -
V: TRBV29-1
D: -
DNA: TGCAGCGTCTCAACAAGCATGAACACTGAAGCTTTCTTT
CDR3: CSVSTSMNTEAFF

J: TRBJ2-3
size: few
V: TRBV4-1
D: TRBD2
DNA: TGCGCCAGCAGCCAAACAGGACTAGCGGGGGCAGATACGCAGTATTTT
CDR3: CASSQTGLAGADTQYF